This record covers a single TCR beta chain. CD8+ and CD4+ blood T cells underwent TCR beta sequencing. Stable or active relapsing-remitting multiple sclerosis, untreated and meeting revised McDonald criteria, defined the controls. Through negative isolation, CD4+ and CD8+ T cells were obtained, while TEMRA cells were enriched using FACS. CDR3 size: 14 residues. With 3 bases clipped from V and 5 bases from J, the junction kept 3 bases outside the gene matches. The V gene's germline CDR1 is LNHDA and CDR2 SQIVND (reference sequence). This entry is derived from a study of CD8 T cells in Susac syndrome. RNA totalling roughly 0.5 to 1 ug underwent reverse transcription with random hexamers. Amplification of TCR beta CDR3 by immunoSEQ multiplex PCR spanned 54 Vbeta and 13 Jbeta. TCRdb ran MiXCR on the immunoSEQ multiplex PCR reads and lists one entry per CDR3 protein. This sample carries 150,000 to 200,000 distinct CDR3 sequences, approximately 93% of them seen once, and the ten largest clones take 0.09% to 0.1%.

Input material: CD4+ T cells from PBMCs. This receptor was obtained from a human donor with multiple sclerosis. The chain has TRBV19 and TRBJ2-7; TRBD2 matches at 11 bases. This chain's CDR3 is CASSILAGGNEQYF. The CDR3 DNA follows: TGTGCCAGTAGTATCCTAGCGGGAGGTAACGAGCAGTACTTC.